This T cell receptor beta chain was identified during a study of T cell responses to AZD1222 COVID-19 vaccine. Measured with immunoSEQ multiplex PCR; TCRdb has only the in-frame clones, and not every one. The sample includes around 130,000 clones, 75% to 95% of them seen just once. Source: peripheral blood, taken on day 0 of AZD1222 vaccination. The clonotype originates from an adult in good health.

The DNA for the CDR3 is TGTGCCAGCAGCTTAACGGGACAACAGTTCTTC. Residues: CASSLTGQQFF. The chain is built from TRBV11-3 and TRBJ2-1; TRBD1 might be the D (6 bases). The V end was cut by 2 bases, the J end by 13 bases, with 9 bases between. CDR1 is SGHNT and CDR2 is YENEEA in the germline V gene. The CDR3 length is 11 residues.